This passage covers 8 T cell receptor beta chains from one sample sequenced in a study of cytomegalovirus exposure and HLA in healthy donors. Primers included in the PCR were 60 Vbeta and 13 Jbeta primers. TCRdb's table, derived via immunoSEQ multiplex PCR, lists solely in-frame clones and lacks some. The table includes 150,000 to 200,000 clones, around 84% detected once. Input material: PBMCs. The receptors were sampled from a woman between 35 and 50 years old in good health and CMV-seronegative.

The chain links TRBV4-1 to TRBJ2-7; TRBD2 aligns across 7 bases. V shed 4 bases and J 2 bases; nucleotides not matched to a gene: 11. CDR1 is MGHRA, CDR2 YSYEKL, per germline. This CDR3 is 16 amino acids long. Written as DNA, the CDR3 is TGCGCCAGCAGCCGATACTTGGCCGGGGGGACCTACGAGCAGTACTTC. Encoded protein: CASSRYLAGGTYEQYF.

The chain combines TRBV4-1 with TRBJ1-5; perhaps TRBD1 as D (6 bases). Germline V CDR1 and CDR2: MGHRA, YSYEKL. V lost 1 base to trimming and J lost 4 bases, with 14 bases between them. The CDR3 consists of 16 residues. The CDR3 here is CASSQASFRGNQPQHF. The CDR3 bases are TGCGCCAGCAGCCAAGCGTCGTTCAGGGGTAATCAGCCCCAGCATTTT.

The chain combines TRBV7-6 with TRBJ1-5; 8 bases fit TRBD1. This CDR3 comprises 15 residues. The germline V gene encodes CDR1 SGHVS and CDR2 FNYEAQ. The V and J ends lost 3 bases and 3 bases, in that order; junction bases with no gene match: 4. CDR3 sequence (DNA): TGTGCCAGCAGCTTCGGACAGGGACTCAATCAGCCCCAGCATTTT. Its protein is CASSFGQGLNQPQHF.

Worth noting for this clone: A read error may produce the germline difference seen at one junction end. In nucleotides, the CDR3 is TGTGCCAGCAGTTTATCGAACAGTGAAGCTTTCTTT. It is translated as CASSLSNSEAFF. The chain joins TRBV27 to TRBJ1-1; D not resolved. CDR1 MNHEY and CDR2 SMNVEV come from the germline V gene (reference sequence). CDR3 length: 12 amino acids.

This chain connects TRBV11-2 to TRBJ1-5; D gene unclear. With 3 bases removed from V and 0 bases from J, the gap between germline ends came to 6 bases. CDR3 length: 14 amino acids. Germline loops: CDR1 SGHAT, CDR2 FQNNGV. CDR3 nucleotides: TGTGCCAGCAGCTTGGGGAGTAGCAATCAGCCCCAGCATTTT. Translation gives CASSLGSSNQPQHF.

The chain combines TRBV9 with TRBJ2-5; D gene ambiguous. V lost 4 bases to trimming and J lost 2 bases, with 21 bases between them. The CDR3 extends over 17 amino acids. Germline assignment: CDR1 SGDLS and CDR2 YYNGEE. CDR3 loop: CASSPGPLNALQETQYF. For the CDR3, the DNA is TGTGCCAGCAGCCCTGGGCCTCTCAACGCGCTACAAGAGACCCAGTACTTC.

CDR3 loop: CASSLSTATNEKLFF. The DNA of the CDR3 is TGTGCCAGCAGTTTATCGACAGCAACTAATGAAAAACTGTTTTTT. This chain connects TRBV28 to TRBJ1-4; D may be TRBD1 (5 bases). CDR3 length: 15 amino acids. The germline gives CDR1 MDHEN, CDR2 SYDVKM. V dropped 1 base and J dropped 0 bases, with 6 bases sitting between them.

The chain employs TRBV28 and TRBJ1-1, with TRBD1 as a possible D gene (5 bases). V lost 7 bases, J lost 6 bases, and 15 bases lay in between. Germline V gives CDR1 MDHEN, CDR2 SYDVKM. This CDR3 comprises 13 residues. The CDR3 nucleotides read TGTGCCAGCACCCCAGGGTACCGACCTGAAGCTTTCTTT. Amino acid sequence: CASTPGYRPEAFF.